In this sample, the clone carrying this TCR beta chain turned up a few times. No antigen is known for it. With 2 bases removed from V and 1 base from J, the gap between germline ends came to 9 bases. Per germline, CDR1 GTSNPN and CDR2 SVGIG (reference sequence). This CDR3 spans 13 amino acids. The entry originates in a study of tumor and adjacent non-tumor tissue in lung cancer. Findings of the study overall: Compared with tumor, normal lung showed significantly lower TCR diversity.

Three rounds of nested PCR, following a modified ARM-PCR protocol, produced the TCRbeta library. TCRdb used MiXCR to reprocess the multiplex PCR reads, holding one entry per CDR3 protein. This table has approximately 150,000 distinct CDR3 sequences, approximately 64% appearing once. RNA was extracted from bulk tissue without any cell sorting. The rearrangement uses TRBV30 and TRBJ2-7; weak D call: TRBD2 (5 bases). The sample comprised lung tumor tissue. The clonotype originates from a man between 60 and 75 years old with small cell lung cancer. The CDR3 nucleotides are TGTGCCTGGAGTCCGGGAAATTCCTACGAGCAGTACTTC. Residues: CAWSPGNSYEQYF. The complete variable domain, with remaining parts taken from reference TRBV30 and TRBJ2-7, reads SQTIHQWPATLVQPVGSPLSLECTVEGTSNPNLYWYRQAAGRGLQLLFYSVGIGQISSEVPQNLSASRPQDRQFILSSKKLLLSDSGFYLCAWSPGNSYEQYFGPGTRLTVT.